Following are 30 T cell receptor beta chains from one sample sequenced in a study of post-analysis software for immune sequencing data. Whole-study results and caveats: Five or six TRBV segments, TRBV5-6, TRBV5-1 and TRBV20-1 among them, were found more frequent in patients than controls.

Their specific antigens are unknown. Every TCR beta cDNA library bore unique molecular identifiers. TCRdb re-called the PCR reads through MiXCR, storing one row per CDR3 protein. The sample records about 810,000 distinct CDR3 sequences, 53% being singletons. Sequencing used blood. The source is a girl aged 10-17 years with multiple sclerosis.

The chain employs TRBV6-4 and TRBJ2-3; the D is unclear. CDR3 length: 13 residues. Trimming pared 5 bases from V and 2 bases from J, leaving 8 bases between. Germline lookup yields CDR1 MRHNA and CDR2 SNTAGT. CDR3 sequence reads: CASSYRSTDTQYF. CDR3 sequence (DNA): TGTGCCAGCAGTTATAGGTCCACAGATACGCAGTATTTT.

CDR3 coding DNA: TGCGCCAGCAGCTTTACTAGCATGAACACTGAAGCTTTCTTT. Translation gives CASSFTSMNTEAFF. The V and J genes are TRBV5-1 and TRBJ1-1; D call uncertain. Deletions cut 2 bases from V and 0 bases from J, with 8 bases between. The germline V gene encodes CDR1 SGHRS and CDR2 YFSETQ. There are 14 residues in the CDR3.

The V gene is TRBV29-1, the J gene TRBJ1-5; 7 bases map to TRBD1. This CDR3 is 14 amino acids long. Germline lookup yields CDR1 SQVTM and CDR2 ANQGSEA. J gave up 0 bases and V 6 bases, and 5 bases lay outside the gene matches. The chain's CDR3 is CSVGTDYSNQPQHF. As DNA, the CDR3 is TGCAGCGTAGGGACAGATTATAGCAATCAGCCCCAGCATTTT.

The chain links TRBV5-6 to TRBJ1-6; D may be TRBD1 (6 bases). This CDR3 contains 18 residues. Looked up from germline, CDR1 is SGHDT and CDR2 is YYEEEE. V was shortened by 5 bases and J by 0 bases, with 18 bases between the two germline ends. The CDR3 here is CASRRGRGQSSYNSPLHF. CDR3 nucleotide sequence: TGTGCCAGCAGGAGGGGCAGGGGCCAAAGCTCCTATAATTCACCCCTCCACTTT.

This chain connects TRBV20-1 to TRBJ2-3, with TRBD2 identical over 8 bases. The germline gives CDR1 DFQATT, CDR2 SNEGSKA (reference sequence). The V gene end was trimmed by 6 bases and the J gene end by 5 bases; junction bases not matched to a gene: 13. This CDR3 spans 15 amino acids. The CDR3 region is CSASPLAGGGDTQYF. CDR3 in DNA: TGCAGTGCCTCTCCACTGGCGGGAGGTGGAGATACGCAGTATTTT.

This chain links TRBV18 with TRBJ1-1; 9 nucleotides align to TRBD1. The CDR3 spans 15 residues. Trimming took 2 bases from V and 6 from J; bases not matched to a gene: 7. Germline CDR1 is KGHSH and CDR2 is LQKENI. CDR3 sequence reads: CASSPIRDRASEAFF. DNA for the CDR3: TGTGCCAGCTCACCAATCCGGGACAGGGCATCTGAAGCTTTCTTT.

This clonotype was recorded a few times. This rearrangement joins TRBV12-3 or TRBV12-4 to TRBJ2-7, with 8 bases fitting TRBD1. V lost 4 bases and J lost 0; bases outside the gene matches: 11. The CDR3 is 17 amino acids. The CDR3 loop is CASSWRGTGTSSYEQYF. CDR3 bases: TGTGCCAGCAGTTGGAGAGGGACAGGTACCAGCTCCTACGAGCAGTACTTC.

The V call is TRBV7-9, the J call TRBJ1-5, with D possibly being TRBD1 (6 bases). V lost 1 base and J lost 7, with 8 bases in between. Germline loops: CDR1 SEHNR, CDR2 FQNEAQ (reference sequence). The CDR3 has 13 amino acids. The CDR3 nucleotides read TGTGCCAGCAGCTTAGGGACAGTCCAGCCCCAGCATTTT. Encoded protein: CASSLGTVQPQHF.

This clonotype appeared a few times. The gene calls are TRBV7-3 and TRBJ2-1, with no clear D. The CDR3 has 13 residues. The V end lost 2 bases, the J end lost 6 bases, and 8 bases lay between the germline ends. CDR1 and CDR2 from the germline V gene are SGHTA and FQGTGA. CDR3 coding DNA: TGTGCCAGCAGCTTAGGGTGGGGCAATGAGCAGTTCTTC. Its translation is CASSLGWGNEQFF.

V gene TRBV7-9 combines with J gene TRBJ2-1; D could derive from TRBD1 or TRBD2 (5 bases each). V was pared by 5 bases and J by 5 bases, with 13 bases between. Per germline, CDR1 SEHNR and CDR2 FQNEAQ (reference sequence). The CDR3 has 14 residues. The CDR3 here is CASSLGTANNEQFF. In DNA, the CDR3 is TGTGCCAGCAGCCTGGGGACGGCAAACAATGAGCAGTTCTTC. Variable domain in full (rest from reference TRBV7-9 and TRBJ2-1): DTGVSQNPRHKITKRGQNVTFRCDPISEHNRLYWYRQTLGQGPEFLTYFQNEAQLEKSRLLSDRFSAERPKGSFSTLEIQRTEQGDSAMYLCASSLGTANNEQFFGPGTRLTVL.

This clonotype appeared a few times. This rearrangement joins TRBV29-1 to TRBJ1-1, with D unresolved. There are 14 residues in the CDR3. Per the germline V gene, CDR1 is SQVTM and CDR2 is ANQGSEA. V lost 4 bases and J lost 1, with 13 bases in between. The CDR3, as DNA: TGCAGCGTTGTGCTCTTGACGAAGAACACTGAAGCTTTCTTT. Translation: CSVVLLTKNTEAFF.

The V call is TRBV7-2, the J call TRBJ1-2, with a weak D call TRBD1 (6 bases). V was clipped by 4 bases and J by 0 bases, with 12 bases between them. This CDR3 is built from 15 residues. Germline-derived CDR1 and CDR2 are SGHTA and FQGNSA. CDR3 region: CASSSRRGPNYGYTF. The DNA of the CDR3 is TGTGCCAGCAGCTCCCGCCGGGGGCCTAACTATGGCTACACCTTC.

This clonotype was seen a handful of times. This chain links TRBV29-1 with TRBJ2-7; TRBD2 is a possible D gene (5 bases). The germline CDR1 and CDR2 sequences are SQVTM and ANQGSEA. Between the trimmed V and J ends, which lost 5 bases and 2 bases, there was a span of 16 bases. This CDR3 has 14 amino acids. CDR3 residues: CSVLASPFTYEQYF. The CDR3 DNA reads TGCAGCGTTCTAGCCAGCCCATTCACCTACGAGCAGTACTTC.

This clonotype was detected a few times. This sequence joins TRBV6-6 and TRBJ2-5, with 11 bases matching TRBD1. The last part of the DNA fits TRBJ2-7 better; the J call may be wrong. Germline V gene data show CDR1 as MNHNY and CDR2 as SVGAGI (reference sequence). CDR3 length: 14 residues. Here the CDR3 reads CASTYGQGAYEQYF. The CDR3 bases are TGTGCCAGCACCTACGGACAGGGGGCGTACGAGCAGTACTTC.

The chain links TRBV7-6 to TRBJ1-2, with D uncertain. In germline, CDR1 is SGHVS, CDR2 FNYEAQ. The CDR3 has 14 amino acids. Trimming shortened V by 5 bases and J by 8 bases, and 18 bases separated the two germline ends. The CDR3 DNA is TGTGCCAGCAGCACCCGTGAGGGCTCAGGAGGCTACACCTTC. This gives the protein CASSTREGSGGYTF. The full variable domain, rest sourced from reference TRBV7-6 and TRBJ1-2, is GAGVSQSPRYKVTKRGQDVALRCDPISGHVSLYWYRQALGQGPEFLTYFNYEAQQDKSGLPNDRFSAERPEGSISTLTIQRTEQRDSAMYRCASSTREGSGGYTFGSGTRLTVV.

The chain uses TRBV5-6 and TRBJ2-3, with a tentative D call TRBD1 (5 bases). The V gene's germline CDR1 is SGHDT and CDR2 YYEEEE. CDR3 length equals 16 residues. The germline V and J ends were trimmed by 0 bases and 3 bases, with 14 bases remaining between them. The CDR3 DNA is TGTGCCAGCAGCTTGGACAGGCCGAGAGGTACAGATACGCAGTATTTT. Its protein product is CASSLDRPRGTDTQYF.

This clonotype was seen a few times. The V gene is TRBV10-3, the J gene TRBJ2-7; TRBD1 or TRBD2 may be the D gene (5 bases each). The CDR3 runs to 15 residues. V was cut by 2 bases and J by 5 bases, with 16 bases left in between. Germline V gives CDR1 ENHRY, CDR2 SYGVKD. CDR3 loop: CAISEGSGGSDEQYF. The CDR3 nucleotides read TGTGCCATCAGTGAGGGTAGTGGGGGTTCTGACGAGCAGTACTTC.

Only a few counts were recorded for this clonotype. The chain is built from TRBV10-2 and TRBJ2-3; 10 bases match TRBD2. The CDR3 spans 16 residues. CDR1 is WSHSY and CDR2 is SAAADI in the germline V gene. Trimming took 7 bases from V and 6 from J; bases not matched to a gene: 13. In DNA, the CDR3 is TGCGCCAGCACCCCTGGGGCTAGCGGGAGCAGGGATACGCAGTATTTT. Its translation is CASTPGASGSRDTQYF.

V is TRBV10-3 and J is TRBJ2-1, with TRBD2 matching over 12 bases. The CDR3 has 15 residues. J gave up 7 bases and V 6 bases, and 7 bases lay outside the gene matches. Germline CDR1 reads ENHRY; CDR2 reads SYGVKD. The CDR3 protein is CAIRPSGRAWNEQFF. The CDR3 nucleotides read TGTGCCATCAGACCTAGCGGGAGGGCCTGGAATGAGCAGTTCTTC.

This clonotype has only one observation. The chain uses TRBV6-4 and TRBJ1-5; maybe TRBD1 (5 bases). Germline loops: CDR1 MRHNA, CDR2 SNTAGT. Trimming took off 3 bases at V and 1 base at J, with 10 bases between the two ends. This CDR3 comprises 15 residues. Here the CDR3 reads CASSEGWGSNQPQHF. CDR3 in DNA: TGTGCCAGCAGTGAAGGTTGGGGGAGCAATCAGCCCCAGCATTTT.

Only one count was recorded for this clonotype. CDR3 loop: CASSPRPLNTEQYF. The CDR3 DNA reads TGTGCCAGCAGCCCACGTCCGCTTAATACCGAGCAGTACTTC. This sequence joins TRBV27 and TRBJ2-5; D is undetermined. The J call is in doubt because the DNA end fits TRBJ2-7 better. Germline lookup yields CDR1 MNHEY and CDR2 SMNVEV (reference sequence). The CDR3 covers 14 residues.

The table lists this clonotype with a few counts. V is TRBV3-1 and J is TRBJ2-1; 8 bases line up with TRBD1. This CDR3 region has 13 residues. Germline-derived CDR1 and CDR2 are LGHDT and YNNKEL (reference sequence). Trimming took 2 bases from V and 7 from J; bases not matched to a gene: 1. CDR3 loop: CASSQTGGNEQFF. Here the CDR3 DNA reads TGTGCCAGCAGCCAAACAGGGGGTAATGAGCAGTTCTTC.

Many counts were recorded for this clonotype. This chain connects TRBV7-3 to TRBJ2-5; D is uncertain. The CDR3 has 13 residues. Germline V gene lookup returns CDR1 SGHTA and CDR2 FQGTGA. V gave up 0 bases and J gave up 1 base, with 3 bases separating them. CDR3 nucleotide sequence: TGTGCCAGCAGCTTAACCCTCCAAGAGACCCAGTACTTC. It specifies CASSLTLQETQYF.

The CDR3 sequence: CASSLGLGALTDTQYF. CDR3 sequence (DNA): TGCGCCAGCAGCTTGGGGCTTGGAGCGCTCACAGATACGCAGTATTTT. The chain has TRBV5-1 and TRBJ2-3; D remains unclear. CDR1 is SGHRS and CDR2 is YFSETQ in the germline V gene. The CDR3 is made up of 16 amino acids. V lost 0 bases and J 2 bases, leaving 13 bases between the germline ends.

This clonotype was found a few times. The rearrangement uses TRBV5-1 and TRBJ2-1, with 7 bases identical to TRBD2. The CDR3 runs 17 residues. Losses at the gene ends were 5 bases for V and 1 base for J; bases not matched to a gene: 12. Germline assignment: CDR1 SGHRS and CDR2 YFSETQ. As DNA, the CDR3 is TGCGCCAGCAGTCCGAGGCCCCCGGGAGGATCCTACAATGAGCAGTTCTTC. Residues: CASSPRPPGGSYNEQFF.

CDR3 residues: CSAPDPGTGYAYEQYF. CDR3 nucleotide sequence: TGCAGTGCTCCAGATCCGGGGACAGGGTATGCCTACGAGCAGTACTTC. The chain employs TRBV20-1 and TRBJ2-4, with TRBD1 matching 9 bases. Near its end, the DNA agrees better with TRBJ2-7, so the J call may be wrong. This CDR3 spans 16 amino acids. Germline assignment: CDR1 DFQATT and CDR2 SNEGSKA (reference sequence).

The V call is TRBV7-6, the J call TRBJ1-1; 9 positions agree with TRBD1. From germline, CDR1 is SGHVS and CDR2 FNYEAQ. V lost 2 bases, J lost 5 bases, and 12 bases stayed unmatched. The CDR3 has 17 amino acids. CDR3 loop: CASSLPRTGDLSTEAFF. The CDR3 DNA is TGTGCCAGCAGCTTACCTCGGACAGGGGATCTAAGTACTGAAGCTTTCTTT.

The V call is TRBV5-1, the J call TRBJ2-5; D is possibly TRBD1 or TRBD2 (5 bases each). The CDR3 is made up of 15 amino acids. Germline V gene data show CDR1 as SGHRS and CDR2 as YFSETQ. The ends were cut back, 4 bases at V and 2 bases at J, with 15 bases in the middle. For the CDR3, the DNA is TGCGCCAGCAGCAACCGGGACGCGGCTCAAGAGACCCAGTACTTC. Translation: CASSNRDAAQETQYF. Full variable domain (remainder filled in from reference TRBV5-1 and TRBJ2-5): KAGVTQTPRYLIKTRGQQVTLSCSPISGHRSVSWYQQTPGQGLQFLFEYFSETQRNKGNFPGRFSGRQFSNSRSEMNVSTLELGDSALYLCASSNRDAAQETQYFGPGTRLLVL.

This clonotype was found a few times. CDR3 amino acids: CASSRRQGRSYGYTF. As DNA, the CDR3 is TGTGCCAGCAGTCGGAGACAGGGTCGCTCCTATGGCTACACCTTC. The V gene is TRBV6-1, the J gene TRBJ1-2; 7 bases line up with TRBD1. The germline V gene has CDR1 MNHNS and CDR2 SASEGT. CDR3 length equals 15 residues. V was pared by 5 bases and J by 4 bases, with 10 bases of the junction left unmatched.

The chain employs TRBV7-6 and TRBJ2-7, with D hard to call. The CDR3 extends over 14 amino acids. V was trimmed by 0 bases and J by 2 bases, leaving 8 bases between them. The V gene's germline CDR1 is SGHVS and CDR2 FNYEAQ. The DNA for the CDR3 is TGTGCCAGCAGCTTAGCGAAGGGTACCTACGAGCAGTACTTC. This codes for CASSLAKGTYEQYF.